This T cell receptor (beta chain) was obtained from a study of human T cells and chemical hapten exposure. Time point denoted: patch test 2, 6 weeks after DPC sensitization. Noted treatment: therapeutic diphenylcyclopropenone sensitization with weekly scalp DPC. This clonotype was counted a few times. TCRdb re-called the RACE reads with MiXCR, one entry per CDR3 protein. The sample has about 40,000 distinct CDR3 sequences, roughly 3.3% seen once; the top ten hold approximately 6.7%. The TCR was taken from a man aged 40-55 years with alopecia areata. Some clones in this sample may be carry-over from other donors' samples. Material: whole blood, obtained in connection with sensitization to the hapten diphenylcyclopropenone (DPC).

The CDR3 loop reads CASSPGEQGQAFF. In DNA form, the CDR3 reads TGTGCCAGCAGCCCCGGGGAACAGGGGCAAGCTTTCTTT. The rearrangement uses TRBV5-4 and TRBJ1-1; TRBD1 matches at 7 bases. V shed 4 bases and J 9 bases; nucleotides not matched to a gene: 9. The germline V gene encodes CDR1 SGHNT and CDR2 YYREEE (reference sequence). CDR3 length: 13 residues.